What follows describes a single TCR beta chain. The CDR3 runs to 14 residues. Germline lookup yields CDR1 MDHEN and CDR2 SYDVKM. Trimming pared 3 bases from V and 11 bases from J, leaving 17 bases between. The record originates from a study of blood T cell repertoires in COVID-19. The data were produced by immunoSEQ multiplex PCR, yet TCRdb's version contains in-frame clones alone and is incomplete. There are 60,000 to 70,000 clones in the sample; roughly 74% occur only once, and 28% lies in the top ten. The receptor was derived from an elderly woman with acute or convalescent COVID-19. The chain joins TRBV28 to TRBJ1-5; D might be TRBD1 (6 bases). The sequencing sample was made of peripheral blood. The CDR3 DNA reads as TGTGCCAGCAGTTTGTGGGACAAGAAGGATTCCCAGCATTTT. It is translated as CASSLWDKKDSQHF.